This T cell receptor beta chain appears in the sequencing data of a study of cytomegalovirus exposure and HLA in healthy donors. Study information: Later, an analysis reported that the 95 to 150 validation repertoires had used the same platform as the 550 to 750 first-cohort repertoires.

Study-wide results and caveats: Many donors carried some public TCRs, although rarity characterized most TCR sequences. It was 164 TCR beta chains that were listed as cytomegalovirus-associated.

Repertoires were generated with immunoSEQ multiplex PCR, while TCRdb's copy carries only in-frame clones and drops some. The sample yields 150,000 to 200,000 clones, roughly 82% seen once. Trimming at V came to 1 base and at J to 0 bases, leaving 6 bases not matched to a gene. CDR1 and CDR2 from the germline V gene are SGHTA and FQGNSA. The CDR3 loop spans 17 amino acids. As to this clone: The antigen is unknown.

Sequenced sample: PBMCs. This TCR was recovered from a man between 18 and 29 years old in good health and CMV-seropositive. The rearrangement links TRBV7-2 to TRBJ1-5, with 7 positions matching TRBD1. CDR3 residues: CASSLGQGLYSNQPQHF. The CDR3 DNA sequence: TGTGCCAGCAGCTTAGGACAGGGCCTTTATAGCAATCAGCCCCAGCATTTT. The entire variable domain, with the rest obtained from reference TRBV7-2 and TRBJ1-5, is as follows: GAGVSQSPSNKVTEKGKDVELRCDPISGHTALYWYRQSLGQGLEFLIYFQGNSAPDKSGLPSDRFSAERTGGSVSTLTIQRTQQEDSAVYLCASSLGQGLYSNQPQHFGDGTRLSIL.